These 12 T cell receptor beta chains originate from one sample sequenced in a study of T-cell reconstitution after alpha-beta-depleted transplantation in children. Unique molecular identifiers were built into the TCRbeta library. TCRdb called the PCR reads again in MiXCR, with one record for every CDR3 protein. The sample records some 830,000 distinct CDR3 sequences, roughly 15% being singletons. Sequenced material: PBMCs, mostly from graft donor cells, taken 360 days after TCRalphabeta/CD19-depleted stem cell transplant. The receptor set was obtained from a male patient aged 5 to 17 who had a stem cell transplant for acute lymphoblastic leukemia, so the T cells may come from the graft donor.

This chain connects TRBV11-1 to TRBJ2-1; 14 bases map to TRBD2. CDR1 and CDR2 from the germline V gene are SGHAT and FQDESV (reference sequence). V shed 3 bases and J 2 bases; nucleotides not matched to a gene: 15. This CDR3 is 21 amino acids long. DNA of the CDR3: TGTGCCAGCAGCTTGCCGGGACTAGCGGGAGCGGAGAGGTTCACCTACAATGAGCAGTTCTTC. Translated, it gives CASSLPGLAGAERFTYNEQFF.

The chain carries TRBV11-1 and TRBJ2-1; D may be TRBD2 (6 bases). The germline V and J ends were trimmed by 5 bases and 0 bases, with 17 bases remaining between them. The length of the CDR3 is 17 residues. The germline CDR1 and CDR2 sequences are SGHAT and FQDESV (reference sequence). The chain's CDR3 is CASSPSASAGSYNEQFF. The CDR3 DNA follows: TGTGCCAGCAGCCCTAGTGCTAGCGCGGGCTCCTACAATGAGCAGTTCTTC.

This chain connects TRBV7-9 to TRBJ2-4; 7 bases are shared with TRBD1. The trim removed 6 bases at V and 6 bases at J, leaving 8 bases unmatched. The CDR3 length is 14 residues. Germline-derived CDR1 and CDR2 are SEHNR and FQNEAQ (reference sequence). CDR3: CASSDRDRRNIQYF. CDR3 coding DNA: TGTGCCAGCAGTGATCGGGACAGACGAAACATTCAGTACTTC.

This clonotype turned up a few times. This rearrangement joins TRBV6-1 to TRBJ1-2; D is perhaps TRBD1 (5 bases). The CDR3 has 14 residues. The germline V gene encodes CDR1 MNHNS and CDR2 SASEGT. V shed 5 bases and J shed 7 bases, with 17 bases lying between them. The CDR3 region has the DNA TGTGCCAGCAGTCCTTATACAGGTTCTTTTGGCTACACCTTC. Its translation is CASSPYTGSFGYTF.

This clonotype occurred many times. The chain recombines TRBV5-1 with TRBJ2-7, with 12 bases aligning to TRBD2. The germline V gene has CDR1 SGHRS and CDR2 YFSETQ. This CDR3 region has 15 residues. J was trimmed by 3 bases and V by 4 bases; bases with no gene match: 5. The chain's CDR3 is CASSLGLAGIYEQYF. The CDR3 DNA reads TGCGCCAGCAGCCTCGGACTAGCGGGAATCTACGAGCAGTACTTC. Supplemented by reference TRBV5-1 and TRBJ2-7, the full variable domain reads KAGVTQTPRYLIKTRGQQVTLSCSPISGHRSVSWYQQTPGQGLQFLFEYFSETQRNKGNFPGRFSGRQFSNSRSEMNVSTLELGDSALYLCASSLGLAGIYEQYFGPGTRLTVT.

This clonotype was seen only a few times. This rearrangement joins TRBV20-1 to TRBJ2-3; D ambiguous. CDR3 length: 16 residues. The V end lost 0 bases, the J end lost 4 bases, and 17 bases lay between the germline ends. The V gene's germline CDR1 is DFQATT and CDR2 SNEGSKA (reference sequence). In DNA, the CDR3 is TGCAGTGCTAGAGAGGAGAGAGCCTTAGTTTCAGATACGCAGTATTTT. Encoded protein: CSAREERALVSDTQYF.

The rearrangement joins TRBV11-2 to TRBJ2-1; 7 bases are shared with TRBD1. This CDR3 is 14 amino acids long. Germline loops: CDR1 SGHAT, CDR2 FQNNGV. Losses at the gene ends were 7 bases for V and 4 bases for J; bases not matched to a gene: 7. In nucleotides, the CDR3 is TGTGCCAGCACTGGGGACAGAGAATACAATGAGCAGTTCTTC. Translated, it gives CASTGDREYNEQFF.

This clonotype was seen many times. The chain carries TRBV20-1 and TRBJ1-6, with D tentatively TRBD1 (5 bases). The CDR3 is made up of 17 amino acids. The germline V gene encodes CDR1 DFQATT and CDR2 SNEGSKA (reference sequence). The germline V and J ends were trimmed by 4 bases and 2 bases, with 18 bases remaining between them. The CDR3 DNA reads TGCAGTGCTAAGGCCCCCGGGGGAAGCACCTATAATTCACCCCTCCACTTT. Translated: CSAKAPGGSTYNSPLHF.

The rearrangement links TRBV7-3 to TRBJ2-1; no clear D. There are 16 residues in the CDR3. Trimming took off 7 bases at V and 3 bases at J, with 19 bases between the two ends. From germline, CDR1 is SGHTA and CDR2 FQGTGA. This CDR3 is CASNAGGGVGYNEQFF. CDR3 sequence (DNA): TGTGCCAGCAACGCCGGTGGCGGAGTCGGCTACAATGAGCAGTTCTTC.

This clonotype turned up a few times. The V call is TRBV9, the J call TRBJ2-7, with D perhaps TRBD1 or TRBD2 (5 bases each). CDR3 length: 15 residues. Germline lookup yields CDR1 SGDLS and CDR2 YYNGEE. V shed 7 bases and J shed 7 bases, with 24 bases lying between them. The DNA for the CDR3 is TGTGCCAGCGGACCTGGGACCGACCCTTTTTGGGAGCAGTACTTC. Translating gives CASGPGTDPFWEQYF.

V is TRBV7-3 and J is TRBJ2-7, with 8 bases aligning to TRBD2. Trimming at V came to 5 bases and at J to 3 bases, leaving 6 bases not matched to a gene. The CDR3 sequence is 14 residues long. In germline, CDR1 is SGHTA, CDR2 FQGTGA. CDR3 coding DNA: TGTGCCAGCAGCGCGGGACTAGGACGCTACGAGCAGTACTTC. Amino acid sequence: CASSAGLGRYEQYF.

This clonotype was recorded a few times. The chain is built from TRBV4-3 and TRBJ1-1, with 7 nucleotides matching TRBD1. The germline gives CDR1 LGHNA, CDR2 YSLEER. CDR3 size: 17 residues. V trimming: 2 bases; J trimming: 5 bases; junction bases outside the gene matches: 14. This CDR3 is CASSQTPTNRGMTEAFF. The CDR3 DNA reads as TGCGCCAGCAGCCAAACACCTACTAACAGGGGAATGACTGAAGCTTTCTTT.